The sequence of this TCR beta chain was determined in a study of blood T cell repertoires in COVID-19. On the study more broadly: COVID-19 samples collected from the United States, Italy and Spain covered acute and convalescent phases. PBMCs, B-cell-depleted T cells, or T cells provided the cDNA or gDNA that made up the material.

The CDR3 is 15 amino acids. Germline-derived CDR1 and CDR2 are GTSNPN and SVGIG (reference sequence). V lost 4 bases to trimming and J lost 2 bases, with 18 bases between them. In the authors' methods: By means of reference gene primer amplification, nucleated cell counts were estimated. The data were produced by immunoSEQ multiplex PCR, yet TCRdb's version contains in-frame clones alone and is incomplete. D and trimming were read from the DNA, whereas the V and J calls and clone size are those reported in that table. The sample has 200,000 or so clones, roughly 81% seen once. The genes are TRBV30 and TRBJ2-7; tentatively, D is TRBD2 (6 bases). The source material was peripheral blood. The TCR sequence derives from a man aged 45-65 years who had recovered from COVID-19. CDR3 amino acids: CAWNGKGRPPYEQYF. DNA of the CDR3: TGTGCCTGGAACGGGAAGGGGAGGCCCCCCTACGAGCAGTACTTC.